This T cell receptor (beta chain) was observed in a study of technical replicates of blood from several donors. Germline loops: CDR1 SGDLS, CDR2 YYNGEE. The CDR3 runs to 15 residues. The germline V and J ends were trimmed by 0 bases and 5 bases, with 14 bases remaining between them. TCRdb's table, derived via immunoSEQ multiplex PCR, lists solely in-frame clones and lacks some. This table holds around 97,000 clones, around 96% found once. The rearrangement uses TRBV9 and TRBJ1-2; D is undetermined. The sequencing input was T cells isolated from PBMCs. The clonotype comes from a human donor in good health. Written as DNA, the CDR3 is TGTGCCAGCAGCGTAGACCCCGGAGGAAATTATGGCTACACCTTC. It translates to CASSVDPGGNYGYTF.